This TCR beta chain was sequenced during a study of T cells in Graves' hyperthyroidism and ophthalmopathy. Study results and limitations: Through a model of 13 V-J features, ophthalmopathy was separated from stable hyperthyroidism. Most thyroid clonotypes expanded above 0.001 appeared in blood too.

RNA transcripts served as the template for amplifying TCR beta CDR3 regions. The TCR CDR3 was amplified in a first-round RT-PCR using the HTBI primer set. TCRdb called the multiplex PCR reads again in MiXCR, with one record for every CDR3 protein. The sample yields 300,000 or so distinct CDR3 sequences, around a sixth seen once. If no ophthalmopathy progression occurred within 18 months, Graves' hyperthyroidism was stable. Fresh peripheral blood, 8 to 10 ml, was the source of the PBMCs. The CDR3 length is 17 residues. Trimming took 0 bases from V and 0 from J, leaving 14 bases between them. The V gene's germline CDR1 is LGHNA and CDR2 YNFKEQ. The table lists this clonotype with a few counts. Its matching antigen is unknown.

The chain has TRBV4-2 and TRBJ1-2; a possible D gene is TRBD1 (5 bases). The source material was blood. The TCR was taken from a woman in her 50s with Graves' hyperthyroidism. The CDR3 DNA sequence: TGTGCCAGCAGCCAAGACGTAGGGGCCGTTCCTAACTATGGCTACACCTTC. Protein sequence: CASSQDVGAVPNYGYTF.